This is a list of T cell receptor beta chains from one sample in a study. TCRdb reanalysed the RT-PCR reads using MiXCR and keeps one entry per CDR3 protein. The repertoire holds hundreds of thousands of distinct CDR3 sequences, with around 14% as singletons. Sequencing was carried out using memory CD4+ T cells from blood. The receptors come from a female donor in good health, serving as a healthy control. The CDR3 runs from the conserved cysteine through the conserved F or W. Fields, in order: clone size, D gene, J gene, V gene, CDR3 protein, CDR3 DNA. A D gene is named only where the DNA matches it firmly. Rows give clone size only sometimes, using once, few, many, or a class for an expanded clone.

>few|NA|TRBJ2-7|TRBV5-5
CATRTAATSYEQYF
TGTGCCACCCGGACAGCGGCCACCTCCTACGAGCAGTACTTC
>NA|TRBD1|TRBJ2-7|TRBV5-1
CASSVRSDRPAYEQYF
TGCGCCAGCAGCGTACGTTCGGACAGGCCTGCCTACGAGCAGTACTTC
>many|NA|TRBJ2-7|TRBV10-3
CAISVANYEQYF
TGTGCCATCAGTGTCGCCAACTACGAGCAGTACTTC
>NA|NA|TRBJ1-1|TRBV20-1
CSARGPPSDTEAFF
TGCAGTGCTAGGGGGCCGCCTTCGGACACTGAAGCTTTCTTT
>NA|TRBD2|TRBJ2-5|TRBV20-1
CSGAASGRETQYF
TGCAGTGGGGCGGCTAGCGGGAGAGAGACCCAGTACTTC
>few|NA|TRBJ1-1|TRBV6-6
CASSGQYKGAFF
TGTGCCAGCAGTGGACAGTATAAGGGGGCTTTCTTT
>many|NA|TRBJ1-5|TRBV12-3/TRBV12-4
CASSQGSNQPQHF
TGTGCCAGCAGCCAGGGTAGCAATCAGCCCCAGCATTTT
>many|TRBD2|TRBJ2-7|TRBV4-1
CASSQEIAGGPFYEQYF
TGCGCCAGCAGCCAAGAAATAGCGGGAGGACCCTTTTACGAGCAGTACTTC
>NA|NA|TRBJ2-2|TRBV5-1
CASSGKDPTGELFF
TGCGCCAGCAGCGGGAAAGACCCCACCGGGGAGCTGTTTTTT
>NA|NA|TRBJ1-1|TRBV7-2
CASSLVAPEAFF
TGTGCCAGCAGCTTAGTGGCCCCTGAAGCTTTCTTT
>few|NA|TRBJ2-3|TRBV27
CASKHPDTQYF
TGTGCCAGCAAACATCCAGATACGCAGTATTTT
>few|NA|TRBJ1-1|TRBV10-3
CAILSSTQGYTEAFF
TGTGCCATCTTGTCGTCTACGCAGGGGTACACTGAAGCTTTCTTT
>few|NA|TRBJ2-5|TRBV5-1
CASSLEASGYGETQYF
TGCGCCAGCAGCTTGGAAGCGAGCGGATATGGGGAGACCCAGTACTTC
>few|TRBD1|TRBJ1-6|TRBV20-1
CSARDVGQGTYNSPLHF
TGCAGTGCTAGAGATGTGGGACAGGGGACTTATAATTCACCCCTCCACTTT
>many|NA|TRBJ1-1|TRBV18
CASLYGRNTEAFF
TGTGCCAGCTTGTATGGCCGGAACACTGAAGCTTTCTTT
>few|NA|TRBJ2-7|TRBV7-2
CASTEAWGDYEQYF
TGTGCCAGCACCGAAGCCTGGGGGGATTACGAGCAGTACTTC
>NA|NA|TRBJ1-2|TRBV4-3
CASSQEPSTGNYGYTF
TGCGCCAGCAGCCAAGAACCCTCAACAGGGAACTATGGCTACACCTTC
>NA|NA|TRBJ2-5|TRBV5-1
CASSPQGEGETQYF
TGCGCCAGCAGCCCCCAGGGCGAGGGTGAGACCCAGTACTTC
>many|NA|TRBJ2-3|TRBV30
CAWSVPGGRTDTQYF
TGTGCCTGGAGTGTTCCCGGGGGCAGGACAGATACGCAGTATTTT
>many|NA|TRBJ2-2|TRBV4-1
CASSHTTGFAGELFF
TGCGCCAGCAGCCACACAACAGGGTTTGCCGGGGAGCTGTTTTTT
>NA|NA|TRBJ1-2|TRBV25-1
CASSEFPNYGYTF
TGTGCCAGCAGTGAATTCCCTAACTATGGCTACACCTTC
>NA|NA|TRBJ2-3|TRBV12-3/TRBV12-4
CASSSSFPTDTQYF
TGTGCCAGCAGTTCGAGCTTTCCCACAGATACGCAGTATTTT
>NA|TRBD1|TRBJ2-3|TRBV6-1
CASWDRTYTDTQYF
TGTGCCAGCTGGGACAGGACTTACACAGATACGCAGTATTTT
>few|NA|TRBJ2-7|TRBV10-3
CAIAGRVESYEQYF
TGTGCCATAGCAGGAAGGGTGGAATCCTACGAGCAGTACTTC
>many|TRBD2|TRBJ2-2|TRBV10-3
CAISEVAGWTGELFF
TGTGCCATCAGTGAAGTAGCGGGGTGGACCGGGGAGCTGTTTTTT
>NA|NA|TRBJ1-1|TRBV6-1
CASSRGSMAFF
TGTGCCAGCAGTCGCGGGAGCATGGCTTTCTTT
>many|TRBD1|TRBJ1-5|TRBV10-3
CAISEGRGPDQPQHF
TGTGCCATCAGTGAGGGCAGGGGGCCTGATCAGCCCCAGCATTTT
>few|NA|TRBJ1-3|TRBV7-2
CASRPKGVHPGNTIYF
TGTGCCAGCAGACCCAAGGGTGTTCATCCTGGAAACACCATATATTTT
>NA|NA|TRBJ1-1|TRBV7-9
CASSAAAQRDGRLKNTEAFF
TGTGCCAGCTCTGCCGCAGCTCAGAGGGACGGCAGATTAAAAAACACTGAAGCTTTCTTT
>NA|NA|TRBJ1-3|TRBV7-2
CASSPGVGGNTIYF
TGTGCCAGCAGCCCCGGGGTCGGAGGAAACACCATATATTTT
>few|NA|TRBJ2-2|TRBV29-1
CSARVRANTGELFF
TGCAGTGCCCGGGTCCGGGCGAACACCGGGGAGCTGTTTTTT
>many|NA|TRBJ2-5|TRBV4-1
CASSQEGTIGETQYF
TGCGCCAGCAGCCAAGAAGGGACCATCGGCGAGACCCAGTACTTC
>NA|NA|TRBJ2-7|TRBV12-3/TRBV12-4
CASSFRMSSYEQYF
TGTGCCAGCAGTTTCAGGATGAGCTCCTACGAGCAGTACTTC
>many|TRBD1|TRBJ1-2|TRBV6-5
CASSRDRDLLDGYTF
TGTGCCAGCAGCCGGGACAGGGATCTACTGGATGGCTACACCTTC
>NA|NA|TRBJ2-3|TRBV15
CATSKRVGGQDTQYF
TGTGCCACCAGTAAGCGGGTCGGCGGCCAAGATACGCAGTATTTT